What follows is one T cell receptor beta chain and its context. These data originate in a study of OX40 agonist ivuxolimab in advanced cancers. Germline V gene lookup returns CDR1 SGHDN and CDR2 FVKESK. This CDR3 has 12 amino acids. V gave up 5 bases and J gave up 7 bases, with 8 bases separating them. Sequencing used immunoSEQ multiplex PCR; TCRdb keeps in-frame clones, though not all of them. This sample yields around 97,000 clones, of which approximately 84% are seen a single time; 4.5% to 5.5% belongs to the top ten. The source was CD4+ or CD8+ T cells sorted from blood, collected in a trial of the OX40 agonist ivuxolimab. The rearrangement links TRBV14 to TRBJ2-2; D possibly corresponds to TRBD1 (5 bases). The TCR sequence derives from an adult with an advanced solid tumor such as melanoma, head and neck, liver or kidney cancer. CDR3 sequence: CASSSGFGELFF. CDR3 bases: TGTGCCAGCAGCTCAGGGTTCGGGGAGCTGTTTTTT.